These 6 T cell receptor beta chains share one sample of origin, sequenced in a study of blood T cell repertoires in COVID-19. Data came from immunoSEQ multiplex PCR; TCRdb stores just in-frame clones and leaves some out. The table includes approximately 300,000 clones, around 87% detected once. Specimen: peripheral blood. The receptor source for this set is a man younger than 35 with active or convalescent COVID-19.

This clone appeared a single time. This chain links TRBV10-3 with TRBJ2-1, with a tentative D call TRBD2 (6 bases). The V end was cut by 0 bases, the J end by 4 bases, with 10 bases between. This CDR3 has 15 residues. CDR1 and CDR2 (germline): ENHRY, SYGVKD. CDR3 residues: CAISESSRGYNEQFF. The CDR3 DNA sequence: TGTGCCATCAGTGAGTCGAGTCGGGGGTACAATGAGCAGTTCTTC.

This rearrangement joins TRBV27 to TRBJ2-7; 7 bases match TRBD1. CDR3 length equals 16 residues. The germline gives CDR1 MNHEY, CDR2 SMNVEV (reference sequence). V was clipped by 5 bases and J by 3 bases; unmatched bases: 13. The CDR3 is CASSRDSPNVLYEQYF. The CDR3 region has the DNA TGTGCCAGCAGTAGGGACAGCCCGAATGTTCTCTACGAGCAGTACTTC.

The sample holds one count of this clone. The rearrangement joins TRBV15 to TRBJ2-4; the D gene is possibly TRBD1 (6 bases). CDR3 length equals 16 residues. The V and J ends lost 5 bases and 0 bases respectively, with 14 bases between them. Per the germline V gene, CDR1 is LNHNV and CDR2 is YYDKDF (reference sequence). The CDR3 nucleotides read TGTGCCACCAGCTTTGGGACATCTGAAGCCAAAAACATTCAGTACTTC. Its protein is CATSFGTSEAKNIQYF.

Of note for this clone: At the DNA level, this CDR3 is encoded by other sequences in the same sample as well. This chain uses TRBV5-1 with TRBJ2-7, with TRBD1 matching over 9 bases. The trim removed 3 bases at V and 0 bases at J, leaving 4 bases unmatched. Germline CDR1 and CDR2: SGHRS and YFSETQ. The CDR3 totals 15 residues. DNA of the CDR3: TGCGCCAGCAGCTCGGGACAGGGAAGCTCCTACGAGCAGTACTTC. Translation: CASSSGQGSSYEQYF.

The chain employs TRBV9 and TRBJ1-6; unclear D gene. The germline gives CDR1 SGDLS, CDR2 YYNGEE. V was trimmed by 0 bases and J by 11 bases, leaving 9 bases between them. The CDR3 runs to 13 residues. CDR3 amino acids: CASSVGSGAPLHF. Here the CDR3 DNA reads TGTGCCAGCAGCGTAGGGAGCGGGGCACCCCTCCACTTT.

The V and J genes are TRBV28 and TRBJ2-3, with D maybe TRBD2 (6 bases). V was pared by 6 bases and J by 1 base, with 14 bases between. Germline V lookup: CDR1 MDHEN, CDR2 SYDVKM. The CDR3 sequence is 15 residues long. Written as DNA, the CDR3 is TGTGCCAGCAGACCCCTAGCGATCGGCACAGATACGCAGTATTTT. Its translation is CASRPLAIGTDTQYF.